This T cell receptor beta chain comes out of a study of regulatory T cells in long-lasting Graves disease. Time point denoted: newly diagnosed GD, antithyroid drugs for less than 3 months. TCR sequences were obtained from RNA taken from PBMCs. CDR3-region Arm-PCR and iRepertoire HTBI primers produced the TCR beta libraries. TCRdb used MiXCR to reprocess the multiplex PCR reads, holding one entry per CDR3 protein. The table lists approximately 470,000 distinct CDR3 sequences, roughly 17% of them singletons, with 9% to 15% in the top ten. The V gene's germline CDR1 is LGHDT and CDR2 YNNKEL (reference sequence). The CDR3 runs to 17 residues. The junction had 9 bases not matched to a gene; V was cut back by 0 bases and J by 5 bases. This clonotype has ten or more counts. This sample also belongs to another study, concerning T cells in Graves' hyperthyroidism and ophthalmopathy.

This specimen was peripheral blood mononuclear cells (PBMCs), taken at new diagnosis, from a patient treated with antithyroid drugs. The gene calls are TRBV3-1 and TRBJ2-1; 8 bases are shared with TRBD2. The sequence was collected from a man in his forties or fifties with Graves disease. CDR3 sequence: CASSQEVKRERDNEQFF. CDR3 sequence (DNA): TGTGCCAGCAGCCAAGAGGTCAAGCGGGAGAGGGACAATGAGCAGTTCTTC.